Listed below are T cell receptor beta chains from one sample, sequenced in a study of blood T cells in healthy people across ages. TCRdb itself ran the 5' RACE reads through MiXCR, one entry per CDR3 protein. The sample contains roughly 680,000 distinct CDR3 sequences, roughly 21% of which appear only once. Sequenced sample: blood. Every receptor here comes from a man between 65 and 80 years old in good health. Each CDR3 is given with its conserved first and last residue. D genes are given only for firm matches. Clone sizes are given selectively: once, few, many, or a class where the clone is expanded.

abundance: few
v_gene: TRBV9
d_gene: TRBD1
len: 15
j_gene: TRBJ1-6
CDR3nt: TGTGCCAGCAGCGAGAGGGGACAGGGTGATTCACCCCTCCACTTT
CDR3aa: CASSERGQGDSPLHF

abundance: -
v_gene: TRBV25-1
d_gene: -
len: 15
j_gene: TRBJ1-3
CDR3nt: TGTGCCAGCAGTGAGTCAGGAAACTCTGGAAACACCATATATTTT
CDR3aa: CASSESGNSGNTIYF

abundance: -
v_gene: TRBV10-3
d_gene: TRBD1
len: 14
j_gene: TRBJ2-7
CDR3nt: TGTGCCATCAGTGGGGACAGGGGACCCTACGAGCAGTACTTC
CDR3aa: CAISGDRGPYEQYF

abundance: -
v_gene: TRBV7-8
d_gene: -
len: 15
j_gene: TRBJ2-5
CDR3nt: TGTGCCAGCAGCTTAGCTAGCGTTGGGTATGGGACCCAGTACTTC
CDR3aa: CASSLASVGYGTQYF

abundance: -
v_gene: TRBV7-2
d_gene: -
len: 11
j_gene: TRBJ2-1
CDR3nt: TGTGCCAGCAGCACCGATATTGAGCAGTTCTTC
CDR3aa: CASSTDIEQFF

abundance: -
v_gene: TRBV20-1
d_gene: TRBD1
len: 16
j_gene: TRBJ1-2
CDR3nt: TGCAGTGCTAGAGACTCGACTCCCGGGACAGGAAATGGCTACACCTTC
CDR3aa: CSARDSTPGTGNGYTF

abundance: -
v_gene: TRBV5-1
d_gene: -
len: 14
j_gene: TRBJ1-4
CDR3nt: TGCGCCAGCAGCTTCCAGGGGCAAAATGAAAAACTGTTTTTT
CDR3aa: CASSFQGQNEKLFF

abundance: few
v_gene: TRBV18
d_gene: TRBD1
len: 15
j_gene: TRBJ1-1
CDR3nt: TGTGCCAGCACATCCCAGGGACAGGGTTATACTGAAGCTTTCTTT
CDR3aa: CASTSQGQGYTEAFF

abundance: once
v_gene: TRBV7-2
d_gene: -
len: 15
j_gene: TRBJ1-4
CDR3nt: TGTGCCAGCAGCCAAAACGGACCAACTAATGAAAAACTGTTTTTT
CDR3aa: CASSQNGPTNEKLFF

abundance: -
v_gene: TRBV5-6
d_gene: TRBD2
len: 17
j_gene: TRBJ2-5
CDR3nt: TGTGCCAGCAGCTTTGGGTTAGGGACTAGCGGACAAGAGACCCAGTACTTC
CDR3aa: CASSFGLGTSGQETQYF

abundance: -
v_gene: TRBV15
d_gene: -
len: 15
j_gene: TRBJ1-3
CDR3nt: TGTGCCACCAGCAGAGATCGGGGGGCCGGAAACACCATATATTTT
CDR3aa: CATSRDRGAGNTIYF

abundance: -
v_gene: TRBV6-2/TRBV6-3
d_gene: TRBD2
len: 14
j_gene: TRBJ2-1
CDR3nt: TGTGCCAGCAGACTAGCGGGAGTAGGCAATGAGCAGTTCTTC
CDR3aa: CASRLAGVGNEQFF

abundance: few
v_gene: TRBV7-9
d_gene: TRBD2
len: 18
j_gene: TRBJ2-3
CDR3nt: TGTGCCAGCAGCCGCGGGACTAGCGGGGACTCTAGCACAGATACGCAGTATTTT
CDR3aa: CASSRGTSGDSSTDTQYF

abundance: few
v_gene: TRBV12-3/TRBV12-4
d_gene: -
len: 14
j_gene: TRBJ2-4
CDR3nt: TGTGCCAGCAGTTCTTCCCGGACAGAAGAGACTCAGTACTTC
CDR3aa: CASSSSRTEETQYF

abundance: few
v_gene: TRBV7-2
d_gene: TRBD2
len: 15
j_gene: TRBJ2-7
CDR3nt: TGTGCCAGCAGCTCGACGGCTAGCGGGAAGAGAGAGCAGTACTTC
CDR3aa: CASSSTASGKREQYF

abundance: many
v_gene: TRBV20-1
d_gene: TRBD2
len: 14
j_gene: TRBJ2-7
CDR3nt: TGCAGTGCTAGAGAGGGGACTAGCGGGAGACAGCAGTACTTC
CDR3aa: CSAREGTSGRQQYF

abundance: few
v_gene: TRBV5-1
d_gene: TRBD1
len: 16
j_gene: TRBJ2-7
CDR3nt: TGCGCCAGCAGCCCCGGACAGGTTGGAGGCTCCTACGAGCAGTACTTC
CDR3aa: CASSPGQVGGSYEQYF

abundance: few
v_gene: TRBV5-1
d_gene: -
len: 14
j_gene: TRBJ2-1
CDR3nt: TGCGCCAGCAGCTTGGGGGAGATCTACAATGAGCAGTTCTTC
CDR3aa: CASSLGEIYNEQFF

abundance: few
v_gene: TRBV20-1
d_gene: -
len: 11
j_gene: TRBJ2-5
CDR3nt: TGCAGTGCGAGGTTTGGTGAGACCCAGTACTTC
CDR3aa: CSARFGETQYF

abundance: -
v_gene: TRBV6-1
d_gene: -
len: 13
j_gene: TRBJ2-1
CDR3nt: TGTGCCAGCATAGGACTCCTGTCCGATGAGCAGTTCTTC
CDR3aa: CASIGLLSDEQFF

abundance: many
v_gene: TRBV29-1
d_gene: -
len: 13
j_gene: TRBJ2-7
CDR3nt: TGCAGCGTTGAGGTCCAGGGGAGCTACGAGCAGTACTTC
CDR3aa: CSVEVQGSYEQYF

abundance: few
v_gene: TRBV12-3/TRBV12-4
d_gene: TRBD2
len: 16
j_gene: TRBJ2-7
CDR3nt: TGTGCCAGCAGTCTAACCGGGACTAGCGGGAGGAGCGAGCAGTACTTC
CDR3aa: CASSLTGTSGRSEQYF

abundance: many
v_gene: TRBV7-9
d_gene: -
len: 12
j_gene: TRBJ1-4
CDR3nt: TGTGCCAGCAGCCCAACTAATGAAAAACTGTTTTTT
CDR3aa: CASSPTNEKLFF

abundance: -
v_gene: TRBV3-1
d_gene: -
len: 14
j_gene: TRBJ1-4
CDR3nt: TGTGCCAGCAGTCAGATTATACGGGGGACGGAACTGTTTTTT
CDR3aa: CASSQIIRGTELFF

abundance: -
v_gene: TRBV24-1
d_gene: -
len: 12
j_gene: TRBJ2-1
CDR3nt: TGTGCCACCAGTGATTTCATGAATGAGCAGTTCTTC
CDR3aa: CATSDFMNEQFF

abundance: -
v_gene: TRBV4-3
d_gene: -
len: 18
j_gene: TRBJ2-7
CDR3nt: TGCGCCAGCAGCCATGAAACAGAGGGCAGTACAACTTCCTACGAGCAGTACTTC
CDR3aa: CASSHETEGSTTSYEQYF

abundance: few
v_gene: TRBV6-5
d_gene: TRBD1
len: 14
j_gene: TRBJ2-7
CDR3nt: TGTGCCAGCAAACCGGGACAGGGGCTCTACGAGCAGTACTTC
CDR3aa: CASKPGQGLYEQYF

abundance: few
v_gene: TRBV12-3/TRBV12-4
d_gene: TRBD1
len: 15
j_gene: TRBJ2-5
CDR3nt: TGTGCCAGCAGTCTCAGGGGGCCCGATACGGAGACCCAGTACTTC
CDR3aa: CASSLRGPDTETQYF

abundance: -
v_gene: TRBV25-1
d_gene: TRBD2
len: 15
j_gene: TRBJ2-5
CDR3nt: TGTGCCAGCAGTTCCCCGGGACTAGAGGGAGAGACCCAGTACTTC
CDR3aa: CASSSPGLEGETQYF

abundance: few
v_gene: TRBV27
d_gene: TRBD1
len: 12
j_gene: TRBJ1-1
CDR3nt: TGTGCCAGCAGCCATGCGGGACAGGACGCTTTCTTT
CDR3aa: CASSHAGQDAFF

abundance: -
v_gene: TRBV14
d_gene: -
len: 16
j_gene: TRBJ1-6
CDR3nt: TGTGCCAGCAGCCAAGTTATGGGGCAGATAAATTCACCCCTCCACTTT
CDR3aa: CASSQVMGQINSPLHF

abundance: few
v_gene: TRBV9
d_gene: -
len: 15
j_gene: TRBJ2-1
CDR3nt: TGTGCCAGCAGCCCCCGCCTCGGGAGCGTCAATGAGCAGTTCTTC
CDR3aa: CASSPRLGSVNEQFF

abundance: -
v_gene: TRBV20-1
d_gene: -
len: 12
j_gene: TRBJ2-1
CDR3nt: TGCAGTCCTAGGACCCAACAACTCGAGCAGTTCTTC
CDR3aa: CSPRTQQLEQFF

abundance: many
v_gene: TRBV5-1
d_gene: -
len: 14
j_gene: TRBJ1-4
CDR3nt: TGCGCCAGCAGCTTGGAGCGGGCTAATGAAAAACTGTTTTTT
CDR3aa: CASSLERANEKLFF

abundance: many
v_gene: TRBV7-2
d_gene: -
len: 15
j_gene: TRBJ2-3
CDR3nt: TGTGCCAGCAGCCAACCGACTAGTGGGTTAGATACGCAGTATTTT
CDR3aa: CASSQPTSGLDTQYF

abundance: few
v_gene: TRBV20-1
d_gene: TRBD2
len: 13
j_gene: TRBJ2-7
CDR3nt: TGCAGTGCTAAGGGCGGGAGTGGCTACGAGCAGTACTTC
CDR3aa: CSAKGGSGYEQYF

abundance: -
v_gene: TRBV2
d_gene: -
len: 13
j_gene: TRBJ2-5
CDR3nt: TGTGCCAGCACCGACGGGGGGCTGGAGACCCAGTACTTC
CDR3aa: CASTDGGLETQYF

abundance: many
v_gene: TRBV5-1
d_gene: -
len: 11
j_gene: TRBJ1-3
CDR3nt: TGCGCCAGCAGCGGAGGAAACACCATATATTTT
CDR3aa: CASSGGNTIYF

abundance: -
v_gene: TRBV6-6
d_gene: TRBD1
len: 16
j_gene: TRBJ1-1
CDR3nt: TGTGCCAGCAGCCAGGGACAGGGCCCCAGTTTCCCTGAAGCTTTCTTT
CDR3aa: CASSQGQGPSFPEAFF

abundance: -
v_gene: TRBV20-1
d_gene: -
len: 14
j_gene: TRBJ1-1
CDR3nt: TGCAGTGCAATGAGAGCAGGGAGGAACACTGAAGCTTTCTTT
CDR3aa: CSAMRAGRNTEAFF

abundance: few
v_gene: TRBV6-1
d_gene: -
len: 11
j_gene: TRBJ2-7
CDR3nt: TGTGCCAGCAGTGAATCCGTAGTGCAGTACTTC
CDR3aa: CASSESVVQYF

abundance: -
v_gene: TRBV5-6
d_gene: -
len: 15
j_gene: TRBJ2-1
CDR3nt: TGTGCCAGCAGCTTTGATACGGCCTCCTACAATGAGCAGTTCTTC
CDR3aa: CASSFDTASYNEQFF